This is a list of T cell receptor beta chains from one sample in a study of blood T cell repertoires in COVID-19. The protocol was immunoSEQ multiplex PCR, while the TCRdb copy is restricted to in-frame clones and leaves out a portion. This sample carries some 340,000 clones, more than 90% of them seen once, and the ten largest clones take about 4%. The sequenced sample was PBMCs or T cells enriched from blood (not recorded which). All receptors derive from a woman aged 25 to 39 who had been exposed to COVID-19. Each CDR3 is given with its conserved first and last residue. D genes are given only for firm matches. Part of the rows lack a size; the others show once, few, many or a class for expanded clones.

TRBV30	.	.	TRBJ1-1	TGTGCCTGGAGCCCGAACAGGGCTGGGACTGAAGCTTTCTTT	CAWSPNRAGTEAFF
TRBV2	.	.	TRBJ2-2	TGTGCCAGCAGAGGTTGGGGGGGCCTAACCGGGGAGCTGTTTTTT	CASRGWGGLTGELFF
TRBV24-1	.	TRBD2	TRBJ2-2	TGTGCCACCAGTGATTTGCGGACCCGGGGGGACGGGAACACCGGGGAGCTGTTTTTT	CATSDLRTRGDGNTGELFF
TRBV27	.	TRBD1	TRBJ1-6	TGTGCCAGCACCGGACAGGGGAGTTCACCCCTCCACTTT	CASTGQGSSPLHF
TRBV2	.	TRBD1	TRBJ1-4	TGTGCCACAGGACAGGGGGCGCGTATAGGTCTGTTTTTT	CATGQGARIGLFF
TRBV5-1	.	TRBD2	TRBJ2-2	TGCGCCAGCAGCCCCGGACTAGCGGGGGGCCGGGGCACCGGGGAGCTGTTTTTT	CASSPGLAGGRGTGELFF
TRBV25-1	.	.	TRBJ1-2	TGTGCCAGCAGTGAATATGGGGCCGTCTATGGCTACACCTTC	CASSEYGAVYGYTF
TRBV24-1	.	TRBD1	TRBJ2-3	TGTGCCACAGGCAGCCGGGACAGGCCAATCTATACGCAGTATTTT	CATGSRDRPIYTQYF
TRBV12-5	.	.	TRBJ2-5	TGTGCTAGTGGTTTGGGGGGGGAAGAGACCCAGTACTTC	CASGLGGEETQYF
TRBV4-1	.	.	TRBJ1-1	TGCGCCAGCAGCCAAGCCAGGGTAGGGGTGAACACTGAAGCTTTCTTT	CASSQARVGVNTEAFF
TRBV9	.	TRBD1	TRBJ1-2	TGTGCCAGCAGCGTATCCCCGGACCCCCAGGGGGCTCGGGGCTACACCTTC	CASSVSPDPQGARGYTF
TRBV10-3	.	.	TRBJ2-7	TGTGCCGCGGGAATTTACGAGCAGTACTTC	CAAGIYEQYF
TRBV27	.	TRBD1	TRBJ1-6	TGTGCCAGCAGTTCCTACCGGGACAGGTCAAATTCACCCCTCCACTTT	CASSSYRDRSNSPLHF
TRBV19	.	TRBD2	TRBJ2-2	TGTGCCAGTAGTGCGGGGGCCGGGGAGCTGTTTTTT	CASSAGAGELFF
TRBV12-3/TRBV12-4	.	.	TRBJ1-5	TGTGCCAGCACCAACTACAATCAGCCCCAGCATTTT	CASTNYNQPQHF
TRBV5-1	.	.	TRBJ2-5	TGCGCCAGCAGCTTGGTGGGGGGGCCCGGCCAAGAGACCCAGTACTTC	CASSLVGGPGQETQYF
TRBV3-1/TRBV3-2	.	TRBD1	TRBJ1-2	TGTGCCAGCAGCCACGGTGCCTCAGGGGGCGCGACCGGCTACACCTTC	CASSHGASGGATGYTF
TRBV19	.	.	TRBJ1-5	TGTGCCAGTAGTATGACGGGGGATCGGATGGCCCAGCATTTT	CASSMTGDRMAQHF
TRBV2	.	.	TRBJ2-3	TGTGCCAGCAGGAAAATGGGAGGTGGGATCACAGATACGCAGTATTTT	CASRKMGGGITDTQYF
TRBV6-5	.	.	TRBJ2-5	TGTGCCAGCAGGGAGGTAGAGACCCAGTACTTC	CASREVETQYF
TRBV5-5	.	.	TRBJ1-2	TGTGCCAGCAGCCTACCCGGAGGCAGGGGCTATGGCTACACCTTC	CASSLPGGRGYGYTF
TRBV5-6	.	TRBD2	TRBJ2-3	TGTGCCAGCAGAGTAGCGGGGCCAGATACGCAGTATTTT	CASRVAGPDTQYF
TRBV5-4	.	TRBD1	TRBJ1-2	TGTGCCAGCAGCCCAGGGGGTCAGACAGGAGGTAACTATGGCTACACCTTC	CASSPGGQTGGNYGYTF
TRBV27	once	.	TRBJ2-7	TGTGCCAGCAGTCACCTCTCTACGGGGATCTACGAGCAGTACTTC	CASSHLSTGIYEQYF
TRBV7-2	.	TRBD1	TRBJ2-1	TGTGCCAGCAGCCGGACAGGGGTCTACAATGAGCAGTTCTTC	CASSRTGVYNEQFF
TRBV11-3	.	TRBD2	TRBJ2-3	TGTGCCAGCAGCCACCGGGGGGGCGCCACAGATACGCAGTATTTT	CASSHRGGATDTQYF
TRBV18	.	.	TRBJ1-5	TGTGCCAGCTCCAGGGGCAGGGATCAGCCCCAGCATTTT	CASSRGRDQPQHF
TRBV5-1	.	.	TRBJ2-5	TGCGCCAGCGACATGGGAGACCATTTTCAAGAGACCCAGTACTTC	CASDMGDHFQETQYF
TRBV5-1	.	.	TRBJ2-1	TGCGCCAGCAGCTTGGCGGGTTTTGCAGGGGACGGCTACAATGAGCAGTTCTTC	CASSLAGFAGDGYNEQFF
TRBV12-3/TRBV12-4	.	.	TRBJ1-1	TGTGCCAGCGGGCACGGAACTGAAGCTTTCTTT	CASGHGTEAFF
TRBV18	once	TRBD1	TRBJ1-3	TGTGCCAGCTCACAGGACAGGGGACGGTCTGGAAACACCATATATTTT	CASSQDRGRSGNTIYF
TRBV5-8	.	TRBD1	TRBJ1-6	TGTGCCAGCAGCCCGGGACAGAATAATTCACCCCTCCACTTT	CASSPGQNNSPLHF
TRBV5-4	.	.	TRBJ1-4	TGTGCCAGCAGCTTTGGGGAGTATAATGAAAAACTGTTTTTT	CASSFGEYNEKLFF
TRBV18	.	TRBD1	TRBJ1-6	TGTGCCAGCTCATTCGGGACAGGGGGCTTGCCCCTCCACTTT	CASSFGTGGLPLHF
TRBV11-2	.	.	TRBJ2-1	TGTGCCAGCAGCCCAAGCGGCAGGAGGAATGAGCAGTTCTTC	CASSPSGRRNEQFF
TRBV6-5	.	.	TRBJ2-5	TGTGCCAGCAGTCCACGACTAACCCAAGAGACCCAGTACTTC	CASSPRLTQETQYF